The next 9 T cell receptor beta chains were all read from a single sample in a study of shared clonotypes between healthy human individuals. Repertoires were generated with immunoSEQ multiplex PCR, while TCRdb's copy carries only in-frame clones and drops some. The table has around 83,000 clones, about 64% seen once. The specimen was memory CD8+ T cells sorted from blood. Specified subset: CD45RO+ cells pooled with CCR7-negative TemRA cells. The receptors were sampled from a man aged 25-45 years in good health.

The rearrangement uses TRBV14 and TRBJ2-1; 13 bases are a match to TRBD2. Germline values: CDR1 SGHDN, CDR2 FVKESK. CDR3 length: 16 residues. After removal of 0 bases from V and 9 bases from J, the junction contained 5 bases not matched to a gene. The CDR3 DNA sequence: TGTGCCAGCAGCCAAGAAGGCGGACTAGCGGGAGTTGAGCAGTTCTTC. It specifies CASSQEGGLAGVEQFF.

This clone was picked up many times. V is TRBV4-2 and J is TRBJ2-1, with D unresolved. Trimming took off 4 bases at V and 5 bases at J, with 12 bases between the two ends. The germline CDR1 and CDR2 sequences are LGHNA and YNFKEQ. The CDR3 runs 14 residues. In DNA, the CDR3 is TGTGCCAGCAGCCCGTACGACTTGGACAATGAGCAGTTCTTC. Encoded protein: CASSPYDLDNEQFF.

The genes are TRBV6-5 and TRBJ2-1; 12 positions agree with TRBD2. This CDR3 region has 15 residues. V shed 6 bases and J 7 bases; nucleotides not matched to a gene: 7. CDR1 and CDR2 (germline): MNHEY, SVGAGI. The CDR3: CASRSRLAGDNEQFF. CDR3 DNA: TGTGCCAGCAGATCTCGACTAGCGGGAGATAATGAGCAGTTCTTC.

The chain is built from TRBV2 and TRBJ2-1; the D is unclear. CDR1 and CDR2 from the germline V gene are SNHLY and FYNNEI. The CDR3 length is 13 residues. With 4 bases removed from V and 6 bases from J, the gap between germline ends came to 10 bases. This CDR3 is CASSVQQINEQFF. In nucleotides, the CDR3 is TGTGCCAGCAGTGTTCAACAGATCAATGAGCAGTTCTTC.

This clone was observed a few times. The same CDR3 is also encoded by other DNA sequences in this sample. The chain is built from TRBV20-1 and TRBJ2-7; D is unresolved. V gave up 3 bases and J gave up 5 bases, with 5 bases separating them. Germline CDR1 reads DFQATT; CDR2 reads SNEGSKA (reference sequence). The length of the CDR3 is 10 residues. The CDR3: CSASDHEQYF. For the CDR3, the DNA is TGCAGTGCTAGCGACCACGAGCAGTACTTC.

V is TRBV6-6 and J is TRBJ2-7; either TRBD1 or TRBD2 may fit D (6 bases each). This CDR3 spans 13 amino acids. Germline CDR1 reads MNHNY; CDR2 reads SVGAGI (reference sequence). V was shortened by 4 bases and J by 0 bases, with 7 bases between the two germline ends. CDR3 sequence (DNA): TGTGCCAGCAGTTGGGGGGCCTCCTACGAGCAGTACTTC. It is translated as CASSWGASYEQYF.

This clone has a count of ten or more. The genes are TRBV9 and TRBJ2-1, with D tentatively TRBD2 (7 bases). This CDR3 has 15 residues. Between the trimmed V and J ends, which lost 3 bases and 9 bases, there was a span of 19 bases. The germline V gene has CDR1 SGDLS and CDR2 YYNGEE. In nucleotides, the CDR3 is TGTGCCAGCAGCGAAACTAGCGTCCGGGGGGCTGAGCAGTTCTTC. Its translation is CASSETSVRGAEQFF.

The chain has TRBV4-2 and TRBJ2-7; a weak D match, TRBD2 (5 bases). In germline, CDR1 is LGHNA, CDR2 YNFKEQ. V lost 1 base, J lost 3 bases, and 10 bases lay in between. The CDR3 has 14 residues. The CDR3 protein is CASSQGLAGYEQYF. CDR3 sequence (DNA): TGTGCCAGCAGCCAAGGATTGGCGGGCTACGAGCAGTACTTC.

The chain couples TRBV28 to TRBJ2-1; 7 bases agree with TRBD2. CDR3 length: 16 residues. V shed 7 bases, J shed 8 bases, and the junction held 17 bases outside the gene matches. Per germline, CDR1 MDHEN and CDR2 SYDVKM. The DNA for the CDR3 is TGTGCCAGCACCCCCAAGGCGAGCGGGATGATAGATGAGCAGTTCTTC. It encodes CASTPKASGMIDEQFF.